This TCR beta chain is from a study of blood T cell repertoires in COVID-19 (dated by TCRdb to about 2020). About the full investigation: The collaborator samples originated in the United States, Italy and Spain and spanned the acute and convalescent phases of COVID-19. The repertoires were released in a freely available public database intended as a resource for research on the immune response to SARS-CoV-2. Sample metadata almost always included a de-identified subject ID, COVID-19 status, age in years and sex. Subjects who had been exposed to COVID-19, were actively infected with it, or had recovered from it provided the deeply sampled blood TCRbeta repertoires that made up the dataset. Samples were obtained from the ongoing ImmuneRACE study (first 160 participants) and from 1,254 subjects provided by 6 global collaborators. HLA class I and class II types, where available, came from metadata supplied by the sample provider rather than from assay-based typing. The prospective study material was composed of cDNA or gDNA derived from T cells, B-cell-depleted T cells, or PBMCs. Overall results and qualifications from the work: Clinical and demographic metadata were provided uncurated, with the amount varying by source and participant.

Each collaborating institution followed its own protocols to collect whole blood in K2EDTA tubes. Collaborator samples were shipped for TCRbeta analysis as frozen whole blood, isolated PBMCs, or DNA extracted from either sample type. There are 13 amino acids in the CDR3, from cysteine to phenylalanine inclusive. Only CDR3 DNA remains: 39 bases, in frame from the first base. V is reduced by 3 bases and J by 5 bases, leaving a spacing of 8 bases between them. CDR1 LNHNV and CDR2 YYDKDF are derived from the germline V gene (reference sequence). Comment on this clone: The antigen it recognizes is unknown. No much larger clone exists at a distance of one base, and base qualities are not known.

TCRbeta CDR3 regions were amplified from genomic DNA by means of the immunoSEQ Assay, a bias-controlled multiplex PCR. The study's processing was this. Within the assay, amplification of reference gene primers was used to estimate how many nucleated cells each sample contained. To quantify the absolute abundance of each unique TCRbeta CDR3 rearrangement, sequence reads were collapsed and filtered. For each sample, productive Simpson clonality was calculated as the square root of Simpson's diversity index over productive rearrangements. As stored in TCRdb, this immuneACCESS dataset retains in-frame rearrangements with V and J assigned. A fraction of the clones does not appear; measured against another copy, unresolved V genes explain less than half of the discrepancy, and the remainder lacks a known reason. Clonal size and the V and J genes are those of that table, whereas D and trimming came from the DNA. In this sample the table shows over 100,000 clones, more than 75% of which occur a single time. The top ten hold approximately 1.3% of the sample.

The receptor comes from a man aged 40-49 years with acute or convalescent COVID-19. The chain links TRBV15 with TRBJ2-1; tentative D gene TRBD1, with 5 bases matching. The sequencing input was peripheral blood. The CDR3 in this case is CATSRNRHNEQFF. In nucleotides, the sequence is TGTGCCACCAGCAGGAACAGGCACAATGAGCAGTTCTTC. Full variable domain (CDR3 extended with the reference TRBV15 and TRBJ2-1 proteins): DAMVIQNPRYQVTQFGKPVTLSCSQTLNHNVMYWYQQKSSQAPKLLFHYYDKDFNNEADTPDNFQSRRPNTSFCFLDIRSPGLGDTAMYLCATSRNRHNEQFFGPGTRLTVL.